The rows below give T cell receptor beta chains drawn from one sample of a study of cytomegalovirus exposure and HLA in healthy donors. Produced via immunoSEQ multiplex PCR; TCRdb's table is partial and in-frame only. In the table there are over 150,000 clones, over 75% of which are singletons. The sample taken for sequencing was PBMCs. The receptors were gathered from a woman between 45 and 65 years old in good health and CMV-seropositive. Each CDR3 is given with its conserved first and last residue. A D gene is named only where the DNA matches it firmly. Clone size is shown for a subset of rows, as once, few, many or a class of expanded clone.

>.|TRBJ2-1|.|TRBV27
CASSQASYNEQFF
TGTGCCAGCAGTCAGGCCTCCTACAATGAGCAGTTCTTC
>.|TRBJ2-7|.|TRBV29-1
CSVEGQAGEQYF
TGCAGCGTTGAGGGACAAGCAGGCGAGCAGTACTTC
>TRBD1|TRBJ1-6|.|TRBV11-2
CASSTNRGRDNSPLHF
TGTGCCAGCAGCACCAACAGGGGTAGAGATAATTCACCCCTCCACTTT
>.|TRBJ2-5|.|TRBV9
CASSVADSQETQYF
TGTGCCAGCAGCGTAGCGGACTCTCAAGAGACCCAGTACTTC
>.|TRBJ1-1|.|TRBV6-1
CASTDQGLYTEAFF
TGTGCCAGCACTGATCAGGGGCTATACACTGAAGCTTTCTTT
>TRBD1|TRBJ2-5|once|TRBV7-9
CASSWTPGQGMETQYF
TGTGCCAGCAGCTGGACCCCGGGACAGGGAATGGAGACCCAGTACTTC
>TRBD1|TRBJ2-1|.|TRBV9
CASRREGQGNEQFF
TGTGCCAGCAGAAGAGAGGGACAGGGGAATGAGCAGTTCTTC
>.|TRBJ2-1|.|TRBV28
CASSLTNEQFF
TGTGCCAGCAGTTTAACAAATGAGCAGTTCTTC
>TRBD2|TRBJ2-7|.|TRBV29-1
CSVERASGSYEQYF
TGCAGCGTAGAAAGAGCTAGCGGGAGTTACGAGCAGTACTTC
>TRBD2|TRBJ2-7|few|TRBV4-1
CASSQALTSGGGYEQYF
TGCGCCAGCAGCCAAGCCCTGACTAGCGGGGGTGGGTACGAGCAGTACTTC
>.|TRBJ1-5|.|TRBV9
CASSAGERSNQPQHF
TGTGCCAGCAGCGCAGGGGAGAGGAGCAATCAGCCCCAGCATTTT
>TRBD1|TRBJ1-1|.|TRBV7-2
CASSLGDRVVGTEAFF
TGTGCCAGCAGCTTAGGGGACAGGGTCGTGGGCACTGAAGCTTTCTTT
>.|TRBJ2-5|.|TRBV2
CARRQETQYF
TGTGCCAGGAGACAAGAGACCCAGTACTTC
>.|TRBJ1-3|.|TRBV4-3
CASSQGVGSTVGNTIYF
TGCGCCAGCAGCCAAGGGGTGGGCTCAACGGTCGGAAACACCATATATTTT
>.|TRBJ2-1|.|TRBV14
CASSHKVGPADEQFF
TGTGCCAGCAGCCACAAAGTGGGGCCTGCAGATGAGCAGTTCTTC
>.|TRBJ1-2|.|TRBV7-9
CASSPWTADRSSGYTF
TGTGCCAGCAGCCCATGGACAGCGGATAGGTCATCTGGCTACACCTTC
>TRBD2|TRBJ2-7|.|TRBV29-1
CSALQLAGVINEQYF
TGCAGCGCCCTTCAATTAGCGGGAGTTATCAACGAGCAGTACTTC
>.|TRBJ2-7|.|TRBV11-3
CASSFMGGSSYEQYF
TGTGCCAGCAGCTTTATGGGGGGAAGCTCCTACGAGCAGTACTTC
>TRBD1|TRBJ1-4|.|TRBV6-5
CASSYSRQGKEKLFF
TGTGCCAGCAGTTACTCGAGACAGGGAAAGGAAAAACTGTTTTTT
>.|TRBJ2-5|.|TRBV7-2
CASSSPETQYF
TGTGCCAGCAGCTCCCCGGAGACCCAGTACTTC
>.|TRBJ1-2|.|TRBV19
CASSIPRGQSNYGYTF
TGTGCCAGTAGTATACCCCGCGGGCAGTCCAACTATGGCTACACCTTC
>.|TRBJ2-5|.|TRBV7-2
CASSSGTRETQYF
TGTGCCAGCAGCTCCGGGACTCGGGAGACCCAGTACTTC
>.|TRBJ1-1|.|TRBV11-2
CASSLDLRQVTEAFF
TGTGCCAGCAGCTTAGATCTGCGTCAGGTTACTGAAGCTTTCTTT